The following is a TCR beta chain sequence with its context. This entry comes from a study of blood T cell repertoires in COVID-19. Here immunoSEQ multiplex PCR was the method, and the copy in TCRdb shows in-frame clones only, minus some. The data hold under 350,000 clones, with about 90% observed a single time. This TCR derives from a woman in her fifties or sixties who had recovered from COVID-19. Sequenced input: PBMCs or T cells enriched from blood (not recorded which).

CDR3 region: CASSRGLAGAGETQYF. The CDR3 region has the DNA TGTGCCAGCAGCCGGGGACTAGCGGGAGCAGGAGAGACCCAGTACTTC. The V call is TRBV14, the J call TRBJ2-5; 14 bases are shared with TRBD2. Germline CDR1 and CDR2: SGHDN and FVKESK. V lost 4 bases to trimming and J lost 4 bases; unmatched junction nucleotides: 5. The CDR3 loop spans 16 amino acids.